The present TCR beta chain was sequenced within a study of blood T cell repertoires in COVID-19. The wider study: Researchers got acute and convalescent COVID-19 samples from the United States, Italy and Spain. T cells, B-cell-depleted T cells, or PBMCs supplied cDNA or gDNA.

Per the original methods: Quantification of nucleated cells was approximated via reference gene primer amplification. Some clones are missing from TCRdb's copy, which holds only in-frame ones; the method was immunoSEQ multiplex PCR. The V and J calls and the clone size are those of that table, but D and trimming were determined from the DNA. The table has 200,000 to 300,000 clones, around 88% seen once. Trimming pared 6 bases from V and 5 bases from J, leaving 12 bases between. From germline, CDR1 is LGHDT and CDR2 YNNKEL (reference sequence). The CDR3 is 13 residues long. The chain uses TRBV3-1 (or the pseudogene TRBV3-2) and TRBJ2-3; maybe TRBD2 (6 bases). The sequence was obtained from a man aged 25-40 years with active or convalescent COVID-19. Sequencing was carried out using peripheral blood. The CDR3 reads CASREGTVDTQYF. CDR3 in DNA: TGTGCCAGCAGAGAAGGGACTGTAGATACGCAGTATTTT.